This T cell receptor (beta chain) was sequenced in a study of long-term antiretroviral therapy in people with HIV. Sequencing used immunoSEQ v3.0 at survey level. The repertoire was sequenced with immunoSEQ multiplex PCR; TCRdb's copy has only in-frame clones and lacks some. The sample lists 30,000 to 40,000 clones, approximately 75% occurring once. Germline V gene lookup returns CDR1 LGHNA and CDR2 YSLEER. V dropped 0 bases and J dropped 1; count of bases not matched to a gene: 5. CDR3 length: 18 amino acids. Study-level findings and limits: Transplant-donor-level diversity was not reached after ART, though diversity increased.

Every HIV-positive participant received treatment in the United States. In each sample, roughly 1-11 million cryopreserved PBMC were present before DNA extraction. Worth noting for this clone: The antigen remains undetermined.

V is TRBV4-3 and J is TRBJ2-6, with 8 bases that match TRBD1. The TCR was taken from a man aged 50 or older with HIV. Specimen: unsorted PBMCs, collected 3 years after starting antiretroviral therapy. The CDR3 DNA follows: TGCGCCAGCAGCCAAGATCCCCAGGGGGCATCTGGGGCCAACGTCCTGACTTTC. Protein product: CASSQDPQGASGANVLTF.